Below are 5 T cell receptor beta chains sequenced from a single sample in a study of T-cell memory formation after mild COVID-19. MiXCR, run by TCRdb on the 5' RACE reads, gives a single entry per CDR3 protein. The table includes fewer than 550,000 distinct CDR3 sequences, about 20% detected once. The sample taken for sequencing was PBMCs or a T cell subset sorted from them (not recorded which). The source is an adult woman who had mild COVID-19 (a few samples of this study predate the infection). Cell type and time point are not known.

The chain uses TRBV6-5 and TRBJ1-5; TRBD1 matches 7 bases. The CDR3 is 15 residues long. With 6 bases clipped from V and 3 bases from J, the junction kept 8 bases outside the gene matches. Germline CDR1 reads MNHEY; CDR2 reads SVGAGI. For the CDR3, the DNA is TGTGCCAGCAGCAGGGACAGAAGACCCAATCAGCCCCAGCATTTT. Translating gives CASSRDRRPNQPQHF.

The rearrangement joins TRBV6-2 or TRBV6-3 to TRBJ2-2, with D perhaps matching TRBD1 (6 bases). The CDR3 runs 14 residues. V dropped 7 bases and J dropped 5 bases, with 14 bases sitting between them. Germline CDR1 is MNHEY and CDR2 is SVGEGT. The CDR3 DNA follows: TGTGCCAGCACCCCGTCCGGACAGACCGGGGAGCTGTTTTTT. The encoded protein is CASTPSGQTGELFF.

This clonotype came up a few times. CDR3 nucleotides: TGCGCCAGCAGCTTGGATCCCTTTGTGGGTACCGGGGAGCTGTTTTTT. Residues: CASSLDPFVGTGELFF. The gene calls are TRBV5-1 and TRBJ2-2; no reliable D call. The CDR3 runs to 16 residues. Trimming took off 0 bases at V and 5 bases at J, with 14 bases between the two ends. The germline V gene has CDR1 SGHRS and CDR2 YFSETQ.

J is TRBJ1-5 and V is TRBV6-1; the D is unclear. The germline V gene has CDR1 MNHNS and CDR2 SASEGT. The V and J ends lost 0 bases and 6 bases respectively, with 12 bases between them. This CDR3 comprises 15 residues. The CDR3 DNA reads TGTGCCAGCAGTGAAGCGCGGGTTCGGGGTCAGCCCCAGCATTTT. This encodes CASSEARVRGQPQHF.

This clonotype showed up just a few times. CDR3: CSARDRGSSYEQYF. The CDR3 DNA reads TGCAGTGCTAGAGATCGAGGGAGCTCCTACGAGCAGTACTTC. The chain employs TRBV20-1 and TRBJ2-7; TRBD2 is a possible D gene (5 bases). Germline V lookup: CDR1 DFQATT, CDR2 SNEGSKA (reference sequence). CDR3 size: 14 residues. Between the trimmed V and J ends, which lost 0 bases and 0 bases, there was a span of 9 bases.